This TCR beta chain appears in the sequencing data of a study of blood T cell repertoires in COVID-19. Study at large: The cDNA or gDNA used as material had been derived from T cells, B-cell-depleted T cells, or PBMCs.

This CDR3 has 14 residues. Germline V gene sequence: CDR1 MDHEN, CDR2 SYDVKM. Trimming took 10 bases from V and 0 from J; bases not matched to a gene: 4. Donors were grouped by their self-reported clinical history. Repertoires were generated with immunoSEQ multiplex PCR, while TCRdb's copy carries only in-frame clones and drops some. This table has 110,000 to 150,000 clones, more than 70% appearing once. Sequencing used PBMCs or T cells enriched from blood (not recorded which). This rearrangement joins TRBV28 to TRBJ1-3; the match to TRBD1 covers 9 bases. The clonotype comes from a man aged 40-50 years with acute COVID-19. CDR3 loop: CATQTGGSGNTIYF. The CDR3 DNA reads TGTGCCACCCAGACAGGGGGCTCTGGAAACACCATATATTTT. The full variable domain, completed using reference TRBV28 and TRBJ1-3, is DVKVTQSSRYLVKRTGEKVFLECVQDMDHENMFWYRQDPGLGLRLIYFSYDVKMKEKGDIPEGYSVSREKKERFSLILESASTNQTSMYLCATQTGGSGNTIYFGEGSWLTVV.